This T cell receptor (beta chain) was sequenced for a study of tumor and adjacent non-tumor tissue in lung cancer. Study information: Patients were aged roughly 31 to 76, 9 to 10 men and about 5 women, stage I to III.

Germline CDR1 and CDR2: SGHTA and FQGNSA. The CDR3 loop spans 15 amino acids. Study-wide results and caveats: Significantly higher TCR diversity was found in tumor than normal lung. Tumor repertoires had a smaller top 100 clone share than normal lung.

Comment on this clonotype: Its cognate antigen is unknown. A junction boundary mismatches the germline segment, possibly from a read error.

No cell sorting was done before RNA was extracted from the tissue. TCRbeta libraries were built with three rounds of nested PCR, modified from ARM-PCR. Each CDR3 protein is one row after TCRdb ran MiXCR on the multiplex PCR reads. The data contain tens of thousands of distinct CDR3 sequences, 75% to 90% of them singletons. The specimen sequenced was lung tumor tissue. This chain uses TRBV7-2 with TRBJ1-5; the D gene is possibly TRBD1 (5 bases). This sequence was found in a woman in her forties or fifties with non-small cell lung cancer. The CDR3 reads CASSSGTESNEPQHF. For the CDR3, the DNA is TGTGCCAGCAGCTCCGGGACGGAGAGCAATGAGCCCCAGCATTTT.